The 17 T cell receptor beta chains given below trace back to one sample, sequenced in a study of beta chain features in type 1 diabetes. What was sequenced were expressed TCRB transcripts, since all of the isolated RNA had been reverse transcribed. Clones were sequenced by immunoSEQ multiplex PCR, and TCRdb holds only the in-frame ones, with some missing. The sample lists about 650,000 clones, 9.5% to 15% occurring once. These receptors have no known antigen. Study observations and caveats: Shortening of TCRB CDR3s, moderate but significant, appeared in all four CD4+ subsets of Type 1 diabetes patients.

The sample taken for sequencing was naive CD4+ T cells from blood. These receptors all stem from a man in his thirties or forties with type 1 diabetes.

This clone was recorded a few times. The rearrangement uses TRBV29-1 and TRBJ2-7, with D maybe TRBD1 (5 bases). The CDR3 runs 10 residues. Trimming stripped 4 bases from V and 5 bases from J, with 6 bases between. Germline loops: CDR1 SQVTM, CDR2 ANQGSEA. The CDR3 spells CSVGQNEQYF. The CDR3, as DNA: TGCAGCGTTGGACAGAACGAGCAGTACTTC.

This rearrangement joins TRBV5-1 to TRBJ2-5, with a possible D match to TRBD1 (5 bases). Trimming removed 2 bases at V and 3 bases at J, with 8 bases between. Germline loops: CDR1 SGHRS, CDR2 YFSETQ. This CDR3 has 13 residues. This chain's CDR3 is CASSFDSKETQYF. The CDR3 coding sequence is TGCGCCAGCAGCTTCGACAGCAAAGAGACCCAGTACTTC. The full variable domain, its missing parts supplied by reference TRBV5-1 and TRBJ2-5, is KAGVTQTPRYLIKTRGQQVTLSCSPISGHRSVSWYQQTPGQGLQFLFEYFSETQRNKGNFPGRFSGRQFSNSRSEMNVSTLELGDSALYLCASSFDSKETQYFGPGTRLLVL.

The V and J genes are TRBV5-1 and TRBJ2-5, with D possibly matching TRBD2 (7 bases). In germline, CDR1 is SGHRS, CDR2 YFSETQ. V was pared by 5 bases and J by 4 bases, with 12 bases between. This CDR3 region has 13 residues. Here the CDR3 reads CASSLRGAETQYF. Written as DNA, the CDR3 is TGCGCCAGCAGTCTTCGGGGGGCAGAGACCCAGTACTTC.

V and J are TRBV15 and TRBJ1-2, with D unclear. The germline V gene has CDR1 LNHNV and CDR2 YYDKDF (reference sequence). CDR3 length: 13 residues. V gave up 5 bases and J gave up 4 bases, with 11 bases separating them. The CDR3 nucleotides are TGTGCCACCAGCCCCGCGTTCCCCTATGGCTACACCTTC. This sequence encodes CATSPAFPYGYTF.

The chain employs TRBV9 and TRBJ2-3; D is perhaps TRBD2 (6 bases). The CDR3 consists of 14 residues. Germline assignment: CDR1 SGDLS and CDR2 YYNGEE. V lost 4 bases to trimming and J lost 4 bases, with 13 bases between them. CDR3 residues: CASSPRLEADTQYF. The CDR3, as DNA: TGTGCCAGCAGCCCCCGACTAGAGGCAGATACGCAGTATTTT.

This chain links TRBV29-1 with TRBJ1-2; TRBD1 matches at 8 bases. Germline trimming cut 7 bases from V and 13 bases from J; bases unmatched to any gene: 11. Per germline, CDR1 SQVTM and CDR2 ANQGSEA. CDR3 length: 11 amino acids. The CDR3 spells CSGGTGGPFTF. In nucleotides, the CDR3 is TGCAGCGGAGGGACAGGCGGTCCCTTCACCTTC.

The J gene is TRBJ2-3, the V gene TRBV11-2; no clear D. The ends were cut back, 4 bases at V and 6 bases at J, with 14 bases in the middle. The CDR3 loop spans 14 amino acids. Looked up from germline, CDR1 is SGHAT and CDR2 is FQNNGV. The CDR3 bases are TGTGCCAGCAGCTCAGCCACATCTTGGGATACGCAGTATTTT. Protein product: CASSSATSWDTQYF.

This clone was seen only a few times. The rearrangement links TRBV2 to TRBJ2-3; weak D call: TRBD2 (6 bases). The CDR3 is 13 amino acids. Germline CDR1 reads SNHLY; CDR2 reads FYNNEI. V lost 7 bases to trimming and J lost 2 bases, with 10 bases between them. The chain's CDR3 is CASKRGLTDTQYF. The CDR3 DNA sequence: TGTGCCAGCAAGAGGGGACTCACAGATACGCAGTATTTT. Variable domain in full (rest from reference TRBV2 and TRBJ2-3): EPEVTQTPSHQVTQMGQEVILRCVPISNHLYFYWYRQILGQKVEFLVSFYNNEISEKSEIFDDQFSVERPDGSNFTLKIRSTKLEDSAMYFCASKRGLTDTQYFGPGTRLTVL.

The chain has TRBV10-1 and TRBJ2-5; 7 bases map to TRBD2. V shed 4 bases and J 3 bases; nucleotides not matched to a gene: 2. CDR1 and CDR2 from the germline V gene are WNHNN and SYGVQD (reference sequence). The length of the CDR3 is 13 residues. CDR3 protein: CASSASGEETQYF. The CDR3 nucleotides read TGCGCCAGCAGTGCTAGCGGAGAAGAGACCCAGTACTTC.

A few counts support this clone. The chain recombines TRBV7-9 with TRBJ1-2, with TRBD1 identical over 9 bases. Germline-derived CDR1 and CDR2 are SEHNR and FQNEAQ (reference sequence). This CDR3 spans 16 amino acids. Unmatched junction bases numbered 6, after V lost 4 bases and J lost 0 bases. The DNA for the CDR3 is TGTGCCAGCAGCTCCGGGACAGGGATTACTAACTATGGCTACACCTTC. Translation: CASSSGTGITNYGYTF.

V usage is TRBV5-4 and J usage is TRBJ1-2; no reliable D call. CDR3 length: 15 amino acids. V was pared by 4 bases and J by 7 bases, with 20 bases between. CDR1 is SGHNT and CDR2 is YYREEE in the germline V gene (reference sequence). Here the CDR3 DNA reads TGTGCCAGCAGCCCTCGACATGGGGTGATGGGTGGCTACACCTTC. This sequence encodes CASSPRHGVMGGYTF.

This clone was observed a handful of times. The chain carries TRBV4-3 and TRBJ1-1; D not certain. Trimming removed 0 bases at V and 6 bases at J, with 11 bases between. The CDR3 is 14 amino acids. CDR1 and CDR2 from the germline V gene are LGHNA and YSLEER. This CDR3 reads CASSQDSGIPEAFF. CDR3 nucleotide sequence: TGCGCCAGCAGCCAAGATTCGGGGATCCCTGAAGCTTTCTTT.

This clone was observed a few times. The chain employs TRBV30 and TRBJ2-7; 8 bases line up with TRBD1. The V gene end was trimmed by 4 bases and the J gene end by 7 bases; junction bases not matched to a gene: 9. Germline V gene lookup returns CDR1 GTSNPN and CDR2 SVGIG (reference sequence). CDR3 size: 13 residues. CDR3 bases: TGTGCCTGGAATATGGACAGGGCTGGGGAGCAGTACTTC. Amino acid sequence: CAWNMDRAGEQYF.

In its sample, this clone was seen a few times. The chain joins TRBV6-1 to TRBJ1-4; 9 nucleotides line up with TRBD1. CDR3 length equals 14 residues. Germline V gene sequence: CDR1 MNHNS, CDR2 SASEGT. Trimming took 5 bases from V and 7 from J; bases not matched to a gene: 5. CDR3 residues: CASSRTGGSEKLFF. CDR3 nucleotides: TGTGCCAGCAGTCGTACAGGGGGCTCTGAAAAACTGTTTTTT.

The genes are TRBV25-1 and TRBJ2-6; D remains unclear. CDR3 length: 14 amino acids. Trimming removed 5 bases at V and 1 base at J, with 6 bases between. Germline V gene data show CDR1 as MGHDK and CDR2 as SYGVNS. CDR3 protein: CASSPRSGANVLTF. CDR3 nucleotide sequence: TGTGCCAGCAGTCCCCGATCTGGGGCCAACGTCCTGACTTTC.

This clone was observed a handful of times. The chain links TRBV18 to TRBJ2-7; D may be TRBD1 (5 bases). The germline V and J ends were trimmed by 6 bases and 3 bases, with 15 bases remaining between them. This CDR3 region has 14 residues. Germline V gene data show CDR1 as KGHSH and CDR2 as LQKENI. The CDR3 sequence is CASSLSGQNYEQYF. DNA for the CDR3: TGTGCCAGCTCTCTTTCCGGACAAAACTACGAGCAGTACTTC.

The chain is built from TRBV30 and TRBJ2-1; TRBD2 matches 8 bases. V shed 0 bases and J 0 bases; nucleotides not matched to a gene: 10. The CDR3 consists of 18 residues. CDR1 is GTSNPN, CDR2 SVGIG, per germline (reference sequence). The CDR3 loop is CAWSVRAGAASSYNEQFF. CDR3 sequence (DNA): TGTGCCTGGAGTGTCAGAGCGGGGGCCGCTAGCTCCTACAATGAGCAGTTCTTC. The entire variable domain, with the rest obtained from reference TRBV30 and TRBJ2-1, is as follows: SQTIHQWPATLVQPVGSPLSLECTVEGTSNPNLYWYRQAAGRGLQLLFYSVGIGQISSEVPQNLSASRPQDRQFILSSKKLLLSDSGFYLCAWSVRAGAASSYNEQFFGPGTRLTVL.